Below, 3 T cell receptor beta chains from the same sample are listed, as sequenced in a study of CD8+CD57+ T cells in acquired aplastic anemia. Patients chosen for sequencing had CD8+CD57+ cells that had expanded, as shown by flow cytometry. The study profiled TCR beta VDJ and CDR3 using genomic DNA as template. TCRdb recomputed calls from the reads with MiXCR, one row per CDR3 protein. The top ten hold about 39% of the sample, which has about 180,000 distinct CDR3 sequences, roughly 65% seen once. The sample was sorted CD4+, CD8+, or CD8+CD57+ T cells (not recorded which) from PBMCs. The receptors here all came from a human donor with aplastic anemia.

The chain has TRBV27 and TRBJ2-1; D is unresolved. V was shortened by 0 bases and J by 12 bases, with 15 bases between the two germline ends. From germline, CDR1 is MNHEY and CDR2 SMNVEV (reference sequence). The CDR3 extends over 14 amino acids. CDR3 bases: TGTGCCAGCAGTTTATCCGAGACCTACGATGGGCAGTTCTTC. The encoded protein is CASSLSETYDGQFF.

This clonotype was counted at least ten times. This chain uses TRBV2 with TRBJ1-4; 9 nucleotides match TRBD1. V shed 4 bases and J 7 bases; nucleotides not matched to a gene: 4. The length of the CDR3 is 14 residues. Germline V lookup: CDR1 SNHLY, CDR2 FYNNEI. Written as DNA, the CDR3 is TGTGCCAGCAGTGTACGGGACAGGGTTGAAAAACTGTTTTTT. Protein sequence: CASSVRDRVEKLFF.

This clonotype was seen a handful of times. One end of the junction does not line up with germline, which may come from a read error. The chain combines TRBV7-7 with TRBJ2-1; tentatively, D is TRBD1 or TRBD2 (5 bases each). CDR1 and CDR2 (germline): SSHAT, FNYEAQ (reference sequence). This CDR3 is 15 amino acids long. The CDR3 sequence is CASSPGTTHIDEQFF. CDR3 sequence (DNA): TGTGCTAGCAGCCCAGGGACGACCCACATCGATGAGCAGTTCTTC. Full variable domain (outside the CDR3, taken from reference TRBV7-7 and TRBJ2-1): GAGVSQSPRYKVTKRGQDVTLRCDPISSHATLYWYQQALGQGPEFLTYFNYEAQPDKSGLPSDRFSAERPEGSISTLTIQRTEQRDSAMYRCASSPGTTHIDEQFFGPGTRLTVL.